Listed here are 27 T cell receptor beta chains from one sample, sequenced in a study of T cell responses to AZD1222 COVID-19 vaccine. Libraries were prepared by immunoSEQ multiplex PCR; TCRdb keeps only in-frame clonotypes and omits some of them. The profile covers 100,000 or so clones, with around 90% appearing a single time and 1.8% taken by the ten largest. This sample comprised peripheral blood, obtained on day 0 of AZD1222 vaccination. All receptors derive from an adult in good health.

This chain links TRBV6-2 or TRBV6-3 with TRBJ2-3; the match to TRBD2 covers 7 bases. Trimming cost V 5 bases and J 6 bases; bases outside gene matches: 11. This CDR3 region has 15 residues. CDR1 is MNHEY and CDR2 is SVGEGT in the germline V gene. This chain's CDR3 is CASSPRGAGGDTQYF. The CDR3 DNA reads as TGTGCCAGCAGTCCCCGGGGAGCCGGGGGGGATACGCAGTATTTT.

The chain couples TRBV15 to TRBJ1-2, with 8 bases matching TRBD1. V shed 0 bases and J 0 bases; nucleotides not matched to a gene: 6. CDR1 and CDR2 (germline): LNHNV, YYDKDF (reference sequence). This CDR3 is 17 amino acids long. The CDR3 protein is CATSREGDRTTNYGYTF. The CDR3 DNA reads as TGTGCCACCAGCAGAGAGGGGGACAGGACCACTAACTATGGCTACACCTTC.

The chain has TRBV2 and TRBJ1-1; tentative D call: TRBD1 (6 bases). Trimming pared 5 bases from V and 6 bases from J, leaving 16 bases between. Germline CDR1 and CDR2: SNHLY and FYNNEI. The CDR3 spans 14 residues. The CDR3 DNA reads as TGTGCCAGCAGTCTCGTTTTAGGGGGGTCTGAAGCTTTCTTT. Translating it yields CASSLVLGGSEAFF.

The V gene is TRBV18, the J gene TRBJ1-1; D uncertain. The CDR3 extends over 16 amino acids. V lost 2 bases to trimming and J lost 1 base, with 14 bases between them. Germline V gene data show CDR1 as KGHSH and CDR2 as LQKENI. The CDR3 here is CASSPNSQPQNTEAFF. Here the CDR3 DNA reads TGTGCCAGCTCACCAAATTCCCAACCCCAGAACACTGAAGCTTTCTTT.

The V gene is TRBV7-9, the J gene TRBJ1-4; weak D call: TRBD1 (5 bases). V was pared by 5 bases and J by 8 bases, with 15 bases between. Germline assignment: CDR1 SEHNR and CDR2 FQNEAQ (reference sequence). CDR3 length: 14 amino acids. The DNA of the CDR3 is TGTGCCAGCAGCCAAAGGGACCCTTCGGAAAAACTGTTTTTT. It is translated as CASSQRDPSEKLFF.

Comment on this clone: At one of its ends the junction is not consistent with the germline gene, which may arise from a read error. J is TRBJ2-1 and V is TRBV7-7; TRBD1 agrees at 8 bases. The germline gives CDR1 SSHAT, CDR2 FNYEAQ (reference sequence). The CDR3 spans 14 residues. The CDR3, as DNA: TGTGCTAGCAGCCCAGGGGGCAGGGGGCATGAGCAGTTCTTC. This sequence encodes CASSPGGRGHEQFF.

The chain carries TRBV28 and TRBJ1-1; 7 positions agree with TRBD1. Losses at the gene ends were 5 bases for V and 1 base for J; bases not matched to a gene: 4. The CDR3 extends over 14 amino acids. Germline assignment: CDR1 MDHEN and CDR2 SYDVKM. In nucleotides, the CDR3 is TGTGCCAGCAGTGCGACAGGGAAGAACACTGAAGCTTTCTTT. As protein: CASSATGKNTEAFF.

This clone was observed a few times. This rearrangement joins TRBV28 to TRBJ2-5; D is ambiguous. The germline V gene encodes CDR1 MDHEN and CDR2 SYDVKM. This CDR3 contains 12 residues. The germline V and J ends were trimmed by 4 bases and 7 bases, with 10 bases remaining between them. The CDR3 sequence is CASSSNSLTQYF. CDR3 DNA sequence: TGTGCCAGCAGTTCCAACTCTCTGACCCAGTACTTC.

In DNA, the CDR3 is TGTGCCAGCAGCGCCGCGCCTGTTTCTGGAAACACCATATATTTT. This translates into CASSAAPVSGNTIYF. The V and J genes are TRBV9 and TRBJ1-3, with D hard to call. CDR3 length: 15 residues. The ends were cut back, 3 bases at V and 1 base at J, with 11 bases in the middle. Germline lookup yields CDR1 SGDLS and CDR2 YYNGEE.

The chain is built from TRBV11-2 and TRBJ1-1; D is unclear. Germline assignment: CDR1 SGHAT and CDR2 FQNNGV. The CDR3 is made up of 13 amino acids. With 1 base removed from V and 10 bases from J, the gap between germline ends came to 13 bases. CDR3 nucleotide sequence: TGTGCCAGCAGCTTAGGATTGGTCAAAAGAGCTTTCTTT. Its protein product is CASSLGLVKRAFF.

A note on this clone: The same CDR3 arises from other DNA sequences in this sample as well. The J gene is TRBJ1-1, the V gene TRBV5-1; D is unresolved. The CDR3 has 13 residues. Germline V lookup: CDR1 SGHRS, CDR2 YFSETQ. Trimming removed 1 base at V and 2 bases at J, with 6 bases between. DNA of the CDR3: TGCGCCAGCAGCTTGACGGGCAACACTGAAGCTTTCTTT. Amino acids: CASSLTGNTEAFF.

This rearrangement joins TRBV12-5 to TRBJ2-1; 14 bases line up with TRBD2. In germline, CDR1 is LGHNT, CDR2 FRNRAP. With 6 bases clipped from V and 5 bases from J, the junction kept 18 bases outside the gene matches. This CDR3 is built from 20 residues. CDR3 DNA: TGTGCTAGTGGCCTCGTGGGGACTAGCGGGAGAGGGGGTAGAAACAATGAGCAGTTCTTC. Translating gives CASGLVGTSGRGGRNNEQFF.

This chain joins TRBV7-9 and TRBJ2-3; D may be TRBD1 (6 bases). The V end lost 6 bases, the J end lost 2 bases, and 18 bases lay between the germline ends. This CDR3 is 16 amino acids long. Germline-derived CDR1 and CDR2 are SEHNR and FQNEAQ (reference sequence). CDR3: CASSPFLDRHTDTQYF. CDR3 nucleotides: TGTGCCAGCAGTCCCTTCCTGGACAGACACACAGATACGCAGTATTTT.

As DNA, the CDR3 is TGTGCCTGGGGAAGTGGGGTTTACACCGGGGAGCTGTTTTTT. As protein: CAWGSGVYTGELFF. V is TRBV30 and J is TRBJ2-2; D not resolved. CDR1 GTSNPN and CDR2 SVGIG come from the germline V gene (reference sequence). The length of the CDR3 is 14 residues. The V end lost 5 bases, the J end lost 3 bases, and 13 bases lay between the germline ends. The full variable domain, rest sourced from reference TRBV30 and TRBJ2-2, is SQTIHQWPATLVQPVGSPLSLECTVEGTSNPNLYWYRQAAGRGLQLLFYSVGIGQISSEVPQNLSASRPQDRQFILSSKKLLLSDSGFYLCAWGSGVYTGELFFGEGSRLTVL.

The J gene is TRBJ1-1, the V gene TRBV30; 7 nucleotides match TRBD1. Germline assignment: CDR1 GTSNPN and CDR2 SVGIG (reference sequence). After removal of 4 bases from V and 0 bases from J, the junction contained 2 bases not matched to a gene. The CDR3 is 13 amino acids. The DNA of the CDR3 is TGTGCCTGGACGACAGGGATGAACACTGAAGCTTTCTTT. It yields the protein CAWTTGMNTEAFF.

This clone was recorded once. This chain uses TRBV5-1 with TRBJ2-7; D could derive from TRBD1 or TRBD2 (5 bases each). Germline assignment: CDR1 SGHRS and CDR2 YFSETQ. V was shortened by 3 bases and J by 0 bases, with 13 bases between the two germline ends. This CDR3 is 15 amino acids long. The CDR3 region is CASSSSLGTSYEQYF. CDR3 nucleotide sequence: TGCGCCAGCAGCTCGTCCTTAGGGACCTCCTACGAGCAGTACTTC.

This sequence joins TRBV19 and TRBJ2-5, with a possible D match to TRBD1 (5 bases). The V end lost 9 bases, the J end lost 5 bases, and 7 bases lay between the germline ends. The CDR3 sequence is 10 residues long. Looked up from germline, CDR1 is LNHDA and CDR2 is SQIVND (reference sequence). DNA for the CDR3: TGTGCCAGGAAGGGGGAGACCCAGTACTTC. Protein product: CARKGETQYF. Supplemented by reference TRBV19 and TRBJ2-5, the full variable domain reads DGGITQSPKYLFRKEGQNVTLSCEQNLNHDAMYWYRQDPGQGLRLIYYSQIVNDFQKGDIAEGYSVSREKKESFPLTVTSAQKNPTAFYLCARKGETQYFGPGTRLLVL.

This rearrangement joins TRBV5-1 to TRBJ1-4, with TRBD1 as a possible D gene (6 bases). Trimming shortened V by 0 bases and J by 5 bases, and 11 bases separated the two germline ends. The CDR3 extends over 15 amino acids. CDR1 is SGHRS and CDR2 is YFSETQ in the germline V gene. CDR3 sequence reads: CASSLGDTENEKLFF. In DNA, the CDR3 is TGCGCCAGCAGCTTGGGGGACACGGAGAATGAAAAACTGTTTTTT.

This chain uses TRBV24-1 with TRBJ1-5; no definite D call. There are 14 residues in the CDR3. Germline V gene sequence: CDR1 KGHDR, CDR2 SFDVKD. Deletions cut 9 bases from V and 0 bases from J, with 11 bases between. DNA of the CDR3: TGTGCCACCTCAGGAATTTATAGCAATCAGCCCCAGCATTTT. Its protein product is CATSGIYSNQPQHF.

The chain uses TRBV6-1 and TRBJ1-4; D is uncertain. Trimming removed 2 bases at V and 1 base at J, with 8 bases between. The CDR3 loop spans 15 amino acids. Germline values: CDR1 MNHNS, CDR2 SASEGT. CDR3 loop: CASSESGGTNEKLFF. The CDR3 DNA reads TGTGCCAGCAGTGAATCTGGAGGAACTAATGAAAAACTGTTTTTT.

The chain combines TRBV7-9 with TRBJ1-2; TRBD1 is a possible D gene (5 bases). CDR1 and CDR2 from the germline V gene are SEHNR and FQNEAQ (reference sequence). This CDR3 has 13 amino acids. The germline V and J ends were trimmed by 0 bases and 4 bases, with 6 bases remaining between them. CDR3 nucleotides: TGTGCCAGCAGCTTAGCGACAGCCTATGGCTACACCTTC. Its protein product is CASSLATAYGYTF.

The chain has TRBV11-3 and TRBJ2-1, with a tentative D call TRBD2 (5 bases). The CDR3 sequence is 17 residues long. Germline-derived CDR1 and CDR2 are SGHNT and YENEEA. Trimming took 0 bases from V and 7 from J, leaving 19 bases between them. CDR3 amino acids: CASSLDKRTEIGNEQFF. The DNA of the CDR3 is TGTGCCAGCAGCTTAGACAAGCGGACCGAAATCGGGAATGAGCAGTTCTTC.

The chain has TRBV28 and TRBJ2-1, with no clear D. Germline V lookup: CDR1 MDHEN, CDR2 SYDVKM. This CDR3 comprises 15 residues. Trimming cost V 7 bases and J 9 bases, with 22 bases left between them. CDR3 DNA: TGTGCCAGCACGAAAAGTGGCTACCCTGCGGTTGAGCAGTTCTTC. Encoded protein: CASTKSGYPAVEQFF.

This clone has ten or more counts. The chain links TRBV30 to TRBJ2-7; 7 bases match TRBD2. J gave up 2 bases and V 3 bases, and 16 bases lay outside the gene matches. This CDR3 is 17 amino acids long. The V gene's germline CDR1 is GTSNPN and CDR2 SVGIG (reference sequence). CDR3 region: CAWSPPPRLAVTYEQYF. As DNA, the CDR3 is TGTGCCTGGAGCCCCCCTCCCCGGCTAGCGGTCACCTACGAGCAGTACTTC.

This chain joins TRBV11-2 and TRBJ2-7; weak D call: TRBD2 (7 bases). V was clipped by 5 bases and J by 4 bases, with 15 bases between them. Germline lookup yields CDR1 SGHAT and CDR2 FQNNGV. There are 14 residues in the CDR3. The DNA for the CDR3 is TGTGCCAGCAGCCCCCCGGGGGGCCCGTACGAGCAGTACTTC. It specifies CASSPPGGPYEQYF.

CDR3: CASSMRGGASGNTIYF. The CDR3 DNA follows: TGTGCCAGTAGTATGAGGGGGGGGGCCTCTGGAAACACCATATATTTT. This chain connects TRBV19 to TRBJ1-3; D might be TRBD1 (6 bases). The CDR3 extends over 16 amino acids. The ends were cut back, 3 bases at V and 0 bases at J, with 12 bases in the middle. Germline V gene data show CDR1 as LNHDA and CDR2 as SQIVND (reference sequence).

V is TRBV10-3 and J is TRBJ1-1, with 8 bases fitting TRBD1. The junction had 8 bases not matched to a gene; V was cut back by 4 bases and J by 1 base. The CDR3 loop spans 16 amino acids. Looked up from germline, CDR1 is ENHRY and CDR2 is SYGVKD. This CDR3 reads CAISGYRGGENTEAFF. CDR3 sequence (DNA): TGTGCCATCAGTGGGTACAGGGGGGGGGAGAACACTGAAGCTTTCTTT.